This T cell receptor beta chain comes out of a study of shared clonotypes between healthy human individuals (TCRdb year 2020). About the investigation overall: The cohort included a few men and a couple of women between 18 and 49 years of age. Per donor, leukapheresis produced somewhere between about 0.94 and 9 billion PBMCs. Per donor, three plates each were used for CD4 naive and CD4 memory, two for CD8 naive, and one for CD8 memory. Different laboratories and diverse techniques were used to prepare libraries and sequence TCR repertoires, to increase sequencing depth and limit assay-specific biases. To estimate repertoire size and how much clonotype sharing occurs between individuals, the study deeply sequenced the blood TCR repertoires of five healthy adults. Results the study describes overall, beyond this receptor: Incomplete sequencing was indicated by rarefaction of sorted-subset datasets, despite the large sequencing depth. Around 5.4% of naive CD4, around 3.6% of naive CD8, approximately 2.2% of memory CD4, and about 0.4% of memory CD8 clonotypes were shared across several donors. Sampling was restricted to blood, and TCR repertoires in tissue are likely to differ from TCR repertoires in blood. Compared with non-shared clonotypes, the clonotypes found in all four sorted-subset donors had higher generation probabilities. Naive subsets generally had larger estimated clonotype richness than memory subsets did. Pairwise subsampling indicated that sequencing depth was expected to affect the degree of clonotype sharing among donors. Because the study included only a small number of donors, the genetic and exposure-history diversity represented was limited.

In this sample, this clone turned up once. Its recognized antigen is unknown. Per-base quality was not reported, and no clone a single base away is much larger than it. CD8 naive samples consisted of CD45RO-negative cells that were positively selected for CCR7, yielding a CD45RA+CCR7+ population without TemRA cells. The donors were healthy, HIV-negative adults who had no recently reported acute infections or vaccinations. Every donor was a Caucasian adult residing in Nashville, Tennessee, USA. Blood was collected by leukapheresis, and PBMCs were isolated by Ficoll-Histopaque density gradient centrifugation and then cryopreserved in liquid nitrogen vapor phase. Purity and quantity of every magnetically sorted T cell population were checked by analytical flow cytometry. Each sorted fraction had its genomic DNA isolated and then quantified by UV absorbance on a Nanodrop 2000c. Using the deep immunoSEQ assay, multiplex PCR amplified TCR CDR3 regions from genomic DNA. Extracted genomic DNA from each cell subset was distributed evenly across all wells of several immunoSEQ 96-well plates, and each plate was treated as a replicate. Each replicate PCR for sorted subsets received about 210 ng genomic DNA, equal to about 30,000 T cell genomes. Purified libraries were quantified with a Qubit 3.0 fluorometer, sized on a Bioanalyzer 2100, and re-quantified with the KAPA Library Quantification kit. Each immunoSEQ 96-well plate was sequenced on its own single-read 150-cycle Illumina NextSeq 550 flow cell. As for how the authors treated the data: Because the immunoSEQ output held only junctional sequences and lacked quality scores, the filtering could not match the filtering applied to full-length reads. Sequences were annotated with PyIR, a Python wrapper for IgBLAST v1.9, and V/J genes and CDR3 were assigned using IMGT germline references. Reads were removed for weak V/J assignments (E-value above 1e-6), missing CDR3, stop codons, out-of-frame junctions, or ambiguous translated residues. A V3J clonotype was defined by an identical inferred V gene, J gene, and CDR3 amino acid sequence. Percentage overlap between repertoires was computed as shared unique clonotypes divided by the size of the smaller repertoire. Richness of each repertoire was evaluated using RTK rarefaction, the Chao1 estimator, and Recon v2.1 estimates of unobserved clonotypes. OLGA was used to compute generation probabilities for all TCRbeta clonotypes that the gDNA method yielded from a few donors. This is the immuneACCESS table as TCRdb keeps it, with only in-frame sequences that have V and J called. A part of the clones is gone; compared with another copy, unresolved V genes explain less than half, and the rest is unexplained. That table gives V, J and clone size, and the DNA gave D and trimming. The sample table lists about 2.1 million clones, 93% of them with a count of one. Around 1.8% of the sample goes to the ten largest clones.

From cysteine to phenylalanine, the CDR3 is 14 amino acids long. Just the 42-base CDR3 DNA is kept, in frame starting at base 1. The germline V gene encodes CDR1 SEHNR and CDR2 FQNEAQ (reference sequence). V and J lose 3 bases and 0 bases, and a span of 5 bases separates them. This receptor was identified in a man between 18 and 29 years old in good health. Some clones in this sample may be carry-over from other donors' samples. The chain joins TRBV7-9 to TRBJ2-2, with the D segment identity uncertain. Sequenced: naive CD8+ T cells from PBMCs. What the cell subset or site label conveys for this sample: CD45RA+CCR7+. The CDR3 reads as follows: CASSFATNTGELFF. The bases read TGTGCCAGCAGCTTCGCTACGAACACCGGGGAGCTGTTTTTT.